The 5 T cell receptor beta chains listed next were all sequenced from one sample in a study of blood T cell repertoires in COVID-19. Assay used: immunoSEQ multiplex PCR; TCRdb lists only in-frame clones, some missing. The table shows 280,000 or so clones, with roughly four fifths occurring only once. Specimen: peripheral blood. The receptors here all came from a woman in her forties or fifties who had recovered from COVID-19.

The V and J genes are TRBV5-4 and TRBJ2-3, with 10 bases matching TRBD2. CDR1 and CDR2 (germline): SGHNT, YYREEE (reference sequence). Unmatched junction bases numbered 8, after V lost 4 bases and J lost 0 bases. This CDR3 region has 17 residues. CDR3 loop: CASSNPSGGLSTDTQYF. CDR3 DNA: TGTGCCAGCAGCAACCCTAGCGGGGGCCTAAGCACAGATACGCAGTATTTT.

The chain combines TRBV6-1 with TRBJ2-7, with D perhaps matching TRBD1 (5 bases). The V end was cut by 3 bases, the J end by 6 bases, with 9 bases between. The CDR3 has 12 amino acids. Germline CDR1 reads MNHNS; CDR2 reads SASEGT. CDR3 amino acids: CASSDQGGEQYF. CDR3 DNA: TGTGCCAGCAGTGATCAGGGTGGCGAGCAGTACTTC.

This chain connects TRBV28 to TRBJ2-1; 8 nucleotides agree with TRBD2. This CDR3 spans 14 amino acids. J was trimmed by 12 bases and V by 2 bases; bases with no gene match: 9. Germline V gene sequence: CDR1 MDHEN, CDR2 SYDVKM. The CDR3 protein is CASSLTGRASGQFF. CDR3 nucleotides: TGTGCCAGCAGTTTAACCGGGAGGGCCTCTGGGCAGTTCTTC.

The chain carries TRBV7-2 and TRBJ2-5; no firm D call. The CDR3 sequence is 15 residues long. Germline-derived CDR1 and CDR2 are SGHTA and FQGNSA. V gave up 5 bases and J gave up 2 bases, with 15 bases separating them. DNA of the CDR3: TGTGCCAGCAGCCCCTTCTCGCAGACTCAAGAGACCCAGTACTTC. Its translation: CASSPFSQTQETQYF.

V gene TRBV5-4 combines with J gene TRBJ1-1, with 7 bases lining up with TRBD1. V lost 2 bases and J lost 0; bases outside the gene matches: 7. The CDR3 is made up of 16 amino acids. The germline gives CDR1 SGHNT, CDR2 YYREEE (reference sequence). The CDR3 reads CASSLGGGMVNTEAFF. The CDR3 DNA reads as TGTGCCAGCAGCTTAGGGGGCGGGATGGTGAACACTGAAGCTTTCTTT.